The T cell receptor beta chain under discussion was sequenced for a study of cytomegalovirus exposure and HLA in healthy donors. Study-wide points: The study flagged some 170 TCR beta chains as cytomegalovirus-associated. The likely explanation for a cluster of highly shared sequence variants was sequencing artifact.

Researchers ran the PCR with 60 Vbeta and 13 Jbeta primers. Data came from immunoSEQ multiplex PCR; TCRdb stores just in-frame clones and leaves some out. The sample has 110,000 to 150,000 clones; 60% to 85% are singletons. As for this clone: Its target is not known.

The ends lost 10 bases at V and 6 bases at J; junction bases unmatched: 9. Germline CDR1 SGHTA, CDR2 FQGNSA. This CDR3 has 13 residues. The chain is built from TRBV7-2 and TRBJ2-4; 7 nucleotides match TRBD1. The receptor's source is a man aged 18 to 30 in good health and CMV-seronegative. Sequenced material: PBMCs. The CDR3 DNA reads TGTGCCACCTCGACAGGGCCGGGAAACATTCAGTACTTC. It translates to CATSTGPGNIQYF.